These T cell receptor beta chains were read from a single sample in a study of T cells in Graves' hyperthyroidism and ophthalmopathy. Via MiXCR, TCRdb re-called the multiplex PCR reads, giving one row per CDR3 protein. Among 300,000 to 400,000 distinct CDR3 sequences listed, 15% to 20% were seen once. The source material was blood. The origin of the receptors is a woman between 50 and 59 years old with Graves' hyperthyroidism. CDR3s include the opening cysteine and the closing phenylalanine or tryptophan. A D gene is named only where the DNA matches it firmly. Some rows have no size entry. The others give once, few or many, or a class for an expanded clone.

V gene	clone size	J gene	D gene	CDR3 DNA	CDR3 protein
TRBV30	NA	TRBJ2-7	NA	TGTGCCTGGAAATGGGGGGCAGGGGTCTCCTACGAGCAGTACTTC	CAWKWGAGVSYEQYF
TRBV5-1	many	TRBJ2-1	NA	TGCGCCAGCAGCGACCTACCAGGGGCGACCTACAATGAGCAGTTCTTC	CASSDLPGATYNEQFF
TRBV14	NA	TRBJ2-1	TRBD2	TGTGCCAGCAGCCAAGACCTTAGCGGGTGGGGCAATGAGCAGTTCTTC	CASSQDLSGWGNEQFF
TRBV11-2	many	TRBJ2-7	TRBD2	TGTGCCAGCAGCTTCGGGGGGGGGCCTAAGTACTTC	CASSFGGGPKYF
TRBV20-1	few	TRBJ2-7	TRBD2	TGCAGTGCTAGAGTTCCTAGCGGGAGCTACGAGCAGTACTTC	CSARVPSGSYEQYF
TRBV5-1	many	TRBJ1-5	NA	TGCGCCAGCAGTAAACGCGGCAATCAGCCCCAGCATTTT	CASSKRGNQPQHF
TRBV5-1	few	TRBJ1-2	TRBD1	TGCGCCAGCAGCTTGGCCCAGGGGGCCTATGGCTACACCTTC	CASSLAQGAYGYTF
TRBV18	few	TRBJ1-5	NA	TGTGCCAGCTCCCTCCTAGAGCTTAAAGGATATCAGCCCCAGCATTTT	CASSLLELKGYQPQHF
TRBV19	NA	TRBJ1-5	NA	TGTGCCAGTACCGCGGAGGGCGGGCCCCAGCATTTT	CASTAEGGPQHF
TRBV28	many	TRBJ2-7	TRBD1	TGTGCCAGCAGTTCCCCGGGACAGGAGAACTACGAGCAGTACTTC	CASSSPGQENYEQYF
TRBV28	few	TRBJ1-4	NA	TGTGCCAGCAGTTTACTGGACAGTGTTGAAAAACTGTCTTTT	CASSLLDSVEKLSF
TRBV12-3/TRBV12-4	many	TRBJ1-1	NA	TGTGCCAGCAACCTTGACAGGCACGAAGCTTTCTTT	CASNLDRHEAFF
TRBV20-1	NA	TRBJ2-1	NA	TGCAGTGCTAGAGACCGGGTCCATTACAATGAGCAGTTCTTC	CSARDRVHYNEQFF
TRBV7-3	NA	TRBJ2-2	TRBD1	TGTGCCAGCAGCGCCCGACAGGGGGCGAACACCGGGGAGCTGTTTTTT	CASSARQGANTGELFF
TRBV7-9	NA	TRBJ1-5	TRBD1	TGTGCCAGCAGCTACGCGCAGGGGGGAGAGGATCAGCCCCAGCATTTT	CASSYAQGGEDQPQHF
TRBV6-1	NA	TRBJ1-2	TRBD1	TGTGCCAGCAGTCTTCTTACAGGGGGCTACTATGGCTACACCTTC	CASSLLTGGYYGYTF
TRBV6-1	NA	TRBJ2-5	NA	TGTGCCAGCAGTGAAGTGGGGATCTTAGAGACCCAGTACTTC	CASSEVGILETQYF
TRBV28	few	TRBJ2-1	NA	TGTGCCAGCAGTTTACTAGACACCATACTCTACAATGAGCAGTTCTTC	CASSLLDTILYNEQFF
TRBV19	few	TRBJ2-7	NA	TGTGCCAGTAGTATGTCCGGGACCTACGAGCAGTACTTC	CASSMSGTYEQYF
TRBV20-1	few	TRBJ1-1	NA	TGCAGTGCTAAGTCTCGGACCCTCACTGAAGCTTTCTTT	CSAKSRTLTEAFF
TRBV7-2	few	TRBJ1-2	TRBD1	TGTGCCAGCAGCTTAGCCAGGGGGCAATTCTATGGCTACACCTTC	CASSLARGQFYGYTF
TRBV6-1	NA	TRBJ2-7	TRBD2	TGTGCCAGCAGGAGACTAGCGGGAGTCGCCGAGCAGTACTTC	CASRRLAGVAEQYF
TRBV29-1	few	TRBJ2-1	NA	TGCAGCGTTGATTTGGCTTACAATGAGCAGTTCTTC	CSVDLAYNEQFF
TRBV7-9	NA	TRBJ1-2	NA	TGTGCCAGCAGCTTAAACGTCGCGGGTGGCGGTGGCTACACCTTC	CASSLNVAGGGGYTF
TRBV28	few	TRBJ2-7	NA	TGTGCCAGCAGTGGGGTCGAGCAGTACTTC	CASSGVEQYF
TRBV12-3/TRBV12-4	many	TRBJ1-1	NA	TGTGCCAGCAGTTTGAAGCAGGTCACTGAAGCTTTCTTT	CASSLKQVTEAFF
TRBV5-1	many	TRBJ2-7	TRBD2	TGCGCCAGCAGCTTGGCCGGGGGAGGGACCTACGAGCAGTACTTC	CASSLAGGGTYEQYF
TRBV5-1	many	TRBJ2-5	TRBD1	TGCGCCAGCAGCGCCGGGACAGGGGGCCCCCAAGAGACCCAGTACTTC	CASSAGTGGPQETQYF
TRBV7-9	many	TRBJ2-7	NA	TGTGCCAGCAGCTTAGCGCCGCAGGGACCCCGAACGTCTGAGCAGTACTTC	CASSLAPQGPRTSEQYF
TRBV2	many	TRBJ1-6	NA	TGTGCCAGCAGAGAACCACAGGGCCTCTATAATTCACCCCTCCACTTT	CASREPQGLYNSPLHF
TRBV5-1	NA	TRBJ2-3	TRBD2	TGCGCCAGCAGCCCGACTAGCGGGTGGAACACAGATACGCAGTATTTT	CASSPTSGWNTDTQYF
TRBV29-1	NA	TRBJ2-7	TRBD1	TGCAGCGTTACGACAGGGGGTGGCGAGCAGTACTTC	CSVTTGGGEQYF
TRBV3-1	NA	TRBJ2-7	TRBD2	TGTGCCAGCAGAAAAGCGGGAGGGCCTACGGAGCAGTACTTC	CASRKAGGPTEQYF
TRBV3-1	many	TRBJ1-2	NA	TGTGCCAGCAGCCTGGGAACGAGGACGTCCTATGGCTACACCTTC	CASSLGTRTSYGYTF
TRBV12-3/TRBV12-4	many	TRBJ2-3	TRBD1	TGTGCCAGCACCTATGGGGACAGGGGCTCAGATACGCAGTATTTT	CASTYGDRGSDTQYF
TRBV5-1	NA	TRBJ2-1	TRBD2	TGTGCCAGCTTGCCAGGTTCAAGCGGGAGGGCGGGTGAGCAGTTCTTC	CASLPGSSGRAGEQFF
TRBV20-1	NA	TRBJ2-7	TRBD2	TGCAGTGCTAGAGGTGCTAGCGGGAGGGCCTACGAGCAGTACTTC	CSARGASGRAYEQYF